The 12 T cell receptor beta chains reported below all come from one sample, sequenced in a study of response to subunit inactivated influenza vaccine. Using its own MiXCR run on the RT-PCR reads, TCRdb lists one record per CDR3 protein. Of 560,000 or so distinct CDR3 sequences in the sample, 7.6% were seen once. Here the sequenced sample was PBMCs from blood, taken roughly 24 months after vaccination. All receptors come from a man between 50 and 75 years old who received an inactivated influenza vaccine.

The J gene is TRBJ2-5, the V gene TRBV7-2; 7 bases agree with TRBD1. Germline lookup yields CDR1 SGHTA and CDR2 FQGNSA. The V gene end was trimmed by 5 bases and the J gene end by 5 bases; junction bases not matched to a gene: 11. The CDR3 totals 15 residues. CDR3 sequence (DNA): TGTGCCAGCAGCCCGCAGACAGGGATGGGGGAGACCCAGTACTTC. It translates to CASSPQTGMGETQYF.

This clonotype was observed a handful of times. CDR3 sequence reads: CSVGWDRGHFDTGELFF. DNA of the CDR3: TGCAGCGTTGGTTGGGACAGGGGGCATTTTGACACCGGGGAGCTGTTTTTT. The chain carries TRBV29-1 and TRBJ2-2, with 12 bases identical to TRBD1. CDR3 length equals 17 residues. Germline CDR1 and CDR2: SQVTM and ANQGSEA. The V and J ends lost 4 bases and 3 bases, in that order; junction bases with no gene match: 9.

This clonotype was detected a few times. The DNA of the CDR3 is TGTGCCAGCAGCCAAGATCTGGCATCCTATGGCTACACCTTC. It codes for CASSQDLASYGYTF. The gene calls are TRBV4-2 and TRBJ1-2; D gene ambiguous. V was clipped by 0 bases and J by 4 bases, with 9 bases between them. The germline V gene encodes CDR1 LGHNA and CDR2 YNFKEQ. This CDR3 is built from 14 residues.

V is TRBV7-2 and J is TRBJ2-2; 7 bases are a match to TRBD1. This CDR3 is built from 15 residues. The trim removed 6 bases at V and 1 base at J, leaving 5 bases unmatched. Per the germline V gene, CDR1 is SGHTA and CDR2 is FQGNSA. CDR3 in amino acids: CASRQGSGNTGELFF. As DNA, the CDR3 is TGTGCCAGCAGACAGGGGTCGGGGAACACCGGGGAGCTGTTTTTT.

This clonotype was counted ten times or more. The chain combines TRBV29-1 with TRBJ2-3; 8 positions agree with TRBD2. Germline trimming cut 7 bases from V and 4 bases from J; bases unmatched to any gene: 13. There are 15 residues in the CDR3. Germline values: CDR1 SQVTM, CDR2 ANQGSEA. The CDR3 here is CSATRVAGWADTQYF. The CDR3 coding sequence is TGCAGCGCCACCCGGGTAGCGGGATGGGCAGATACGCAGTATTTT.

In this sample, this clonotype turned up many times. The V and J genes are TRBV3-1 and TRBJ1-4; D may be TRBD1 (6 bases). V was trimmed by 6 bases and J by 7 bases, leaving 15 bases between them. Germline CDR1 is LGHDT and CDR2 is YNNKEL (reference sequence). The CDR3 is made up of 14 amino acids. This CDR3 is CASSVRQGTEKLFF. The CDR3 DNA sequence: TGTGCCAGCAGTGTTCGGCAGGGGACTGAAAAACTGTTTTTT. Together with reference TRBV3-1 and TRBJ1-4, the CDR3 gives the full variable domain: DTAVSQTPKYLVTQMGNDKSIKCEQNLGHDTMYWYKQDSKKFLKIMFSYNNKELIINETVPNRFSPKSPDKAHLNLHINSLELGDSAVYFCASSVRQGTEKLFFGSGTQLSVL.

Comment on this clonotype: This clone may be a read error of a much larger clone one base away. This chain links TRBV6-2 or TRBV6-3 with TRBJ1-5, with D uncertain. The V and J ends lost 6 bases and 2 bases respectively, with 11 bases between them. Germline CDR1 reads MNHEY; CDR2 reads SVGEGT. The CDR3 length is 14 residues. CDR3 protein: CASSLTVGNQPQHF. The CDR3 DNA sequence: TGTGCCAGCAGCCTGACGGTTGGCAATCAGCCCCAGCATTTT.

This clonotype came up many times. In DNA, the CDR3 is TGTGCCCACCAGCAGGGAGCGGGAAGCACAGATACGCAGTATTTT. Its translation is CAHQQGAGSTDTQYF. This chain joins TRBV10-3 and TRBJ2-3; 7 bases line up with TRBD2. V lost 11 bases to trimming and J lost 0 bases; unmatched junction nucleotides: 11. The CDR3 length is 15 residues. The germline V gene encodes CDR1 ENHRY and CDR2 SYGVKD.

Worth noting for this clonotype: Compared with germline, one end of the junction differs, possibly owing to a read error. The chain uses TRBV7-7 and TRBJ2-1; 7 positions agree with TRBD2. This CDR3 comprises 16 residues. Germline-derived CDR1 and CDR2 are SSHAT and FNYEAQ (reference sequence). This chain's CDR3 is CASSLDSSGLITEQFF. CDR3 coding DNA: TGTGCTAGCAGCTTAGATTCGTCGGGACTAATAACTGAGCAGTTCTTC.

This clonotype was counted only a few times. The J gene is TRBJ1-4, the V gene TRBV18; unclear D gene. CDR3 length equals 13 residues. V was clipped by 0 bases and J by 7 bases, with 6 bases between them. Germline V gives CDR1 KGHSH, CDR2 LQKENI. The DNA for the CDR3 is TGTGCCAGCTCACCACCGAGGGTTGAAAAACTGTTTTTT. As protein: CASSPPRVEKLFF. Supplemented by reference TRBV18 and TRBJ1-4, the full variable domain reads NAGVMQNPRHLVRRRGQEARLRCSPMKGHSHVYWYRQLPEEGLKFMVYLQKENIIDESGMPKERFSAEFPKEGPSILRIQQVVRGDSAAYFCASSPPRVEKLFFGSGTQLSVL.

This clonotype has only a few counts. The chain is built from TRBV7-2 and TRBJ1-2, with D unresolved. CDR3 length equals 12 residues. Trimming shortened V by 6 bases and J by 5 bases, and 10 bases separated the two germline ends. Per germline, CDR1 SGHTA and CDR2 FQGNSA. The chain's CDR3 is CASSRDGYGYTF. The CDR3 coding sequence is TGTGCCAGCAGTCGAGACGGGTATGGCTACACCTTC.

The rearrangement links TRBV27 to TRBJ1-2; weak D call: TRBD1 (6 bases). The germline CDR1 and CDR2 sequences are MNHEY and SMNVEV (reference sequence). The CDR3 runs to 17 residues. V lost 4 bases and J lost 7, with 25 bases in between. CDR3 loop: CASSYPQGRTEYGGYTF. As DNA, the CDR3 is TGTGCCAGCAGTTACCCCCAGGGCAGGACAGAGTACGGTGGCTACACCTTC.